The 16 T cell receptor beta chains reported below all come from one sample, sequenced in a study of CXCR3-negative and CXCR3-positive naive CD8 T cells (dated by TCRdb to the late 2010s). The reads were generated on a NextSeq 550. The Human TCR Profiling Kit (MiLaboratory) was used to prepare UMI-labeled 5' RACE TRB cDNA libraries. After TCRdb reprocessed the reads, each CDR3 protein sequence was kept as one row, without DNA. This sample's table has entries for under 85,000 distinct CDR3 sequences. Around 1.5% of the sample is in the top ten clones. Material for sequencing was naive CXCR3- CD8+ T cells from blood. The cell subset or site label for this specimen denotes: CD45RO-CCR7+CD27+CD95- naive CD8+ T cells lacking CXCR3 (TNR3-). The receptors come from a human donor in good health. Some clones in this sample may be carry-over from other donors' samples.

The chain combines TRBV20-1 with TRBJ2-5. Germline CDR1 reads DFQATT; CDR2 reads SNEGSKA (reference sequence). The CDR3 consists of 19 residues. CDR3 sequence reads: CSARDPTHLGPILKETQYF.

The CDR3 loop reads CASSLGQGPGELFF. The chain is built from TRBV5-5 and TRBJ2-2; checking the TCRdb D call of TRBD1 is not possible without DNA. This CDR3 has 14 residues. The germline gives CDR1 SGHKS, CDR2 YYEKEE (reference sequence).

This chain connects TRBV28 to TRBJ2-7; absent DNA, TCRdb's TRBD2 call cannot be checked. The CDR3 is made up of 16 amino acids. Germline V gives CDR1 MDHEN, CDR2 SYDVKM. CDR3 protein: CASSLSPAAGRYEQYF.

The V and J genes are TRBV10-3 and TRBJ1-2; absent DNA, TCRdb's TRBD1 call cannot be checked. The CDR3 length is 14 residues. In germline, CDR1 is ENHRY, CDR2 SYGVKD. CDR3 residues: CAISDPGQIYGYTF.

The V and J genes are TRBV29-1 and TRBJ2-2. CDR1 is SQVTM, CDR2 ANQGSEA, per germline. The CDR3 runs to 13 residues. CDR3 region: CSVEDILTGELFF.

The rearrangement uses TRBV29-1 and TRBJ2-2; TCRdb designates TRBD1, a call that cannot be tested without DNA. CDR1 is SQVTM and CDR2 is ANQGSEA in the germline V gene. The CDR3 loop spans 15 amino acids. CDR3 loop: CSVNAGTGDTGELFF.

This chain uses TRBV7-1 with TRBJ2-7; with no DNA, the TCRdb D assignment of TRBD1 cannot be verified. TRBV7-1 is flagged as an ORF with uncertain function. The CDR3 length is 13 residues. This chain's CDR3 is CASSSDRLYEQYF.

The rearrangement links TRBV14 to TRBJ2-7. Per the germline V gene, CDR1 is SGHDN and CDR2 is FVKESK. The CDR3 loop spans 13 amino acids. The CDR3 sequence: CASSLGYSYEQYF.

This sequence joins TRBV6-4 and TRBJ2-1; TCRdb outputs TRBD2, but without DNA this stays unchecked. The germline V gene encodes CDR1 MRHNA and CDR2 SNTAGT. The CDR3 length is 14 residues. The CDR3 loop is CASSLRAVYNEQFF.

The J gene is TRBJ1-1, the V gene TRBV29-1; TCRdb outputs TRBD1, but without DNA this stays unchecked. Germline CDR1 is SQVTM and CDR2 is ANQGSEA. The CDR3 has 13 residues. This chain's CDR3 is CSVVTGPNTEAFF. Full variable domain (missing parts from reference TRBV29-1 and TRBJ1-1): SAVISQKPSRDICQRGTSLTIQCQVDSQVTMMFWYRQQPGQSLTLIATANQGSEATYESGFVIDKFPISRPNLTFSTLTVSNMSPEDSSIYLCSVVTGPNTEAFFGQGTRLTVV.

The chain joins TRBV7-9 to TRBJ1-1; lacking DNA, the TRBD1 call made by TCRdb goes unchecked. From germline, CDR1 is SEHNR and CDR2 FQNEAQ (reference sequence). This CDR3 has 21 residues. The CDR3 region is CASSLGWAGGDYSQPNTEAFF.

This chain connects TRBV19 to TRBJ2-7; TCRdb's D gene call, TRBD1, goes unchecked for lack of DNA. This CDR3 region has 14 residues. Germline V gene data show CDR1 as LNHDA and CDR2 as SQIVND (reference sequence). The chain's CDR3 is CATETGLRPYEQYF. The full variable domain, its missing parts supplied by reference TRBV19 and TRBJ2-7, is DGGITQSPKYLFRKEGQNVTLSCEQNLNHDAMYWYRQDPGQGLRLIYYSQIVNDFQKGDIAEGYSVSREKKESFPLTVTSAQKNPTAFYLCATETGLRPYEQYFGPGTRLTVT.

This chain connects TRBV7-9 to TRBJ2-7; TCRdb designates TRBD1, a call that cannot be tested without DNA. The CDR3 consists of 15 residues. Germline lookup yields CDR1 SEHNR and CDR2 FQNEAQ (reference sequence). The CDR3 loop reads CASSSQGLGTYEQYF.

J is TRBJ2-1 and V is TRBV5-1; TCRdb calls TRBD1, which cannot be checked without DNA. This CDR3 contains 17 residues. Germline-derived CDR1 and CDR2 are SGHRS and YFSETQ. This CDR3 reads CASSWAVTGREDNEQFF.

CDR3 loop: CASEGTSGYTGELFF. The gene calls are TRBV10-2 and TRBJ2-2; TCRdb gives TRBD2 as the D gene, but with no DNA this cannot be confirmed. Germline CDR1 is WSHSY and CDR2 is SAAADI. This CDR3 is 15 amino acids long.

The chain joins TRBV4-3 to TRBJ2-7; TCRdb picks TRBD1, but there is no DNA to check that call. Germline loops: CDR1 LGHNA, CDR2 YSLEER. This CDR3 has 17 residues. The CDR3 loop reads CASSQDVQGLGSYEQYF.